This T cell receptor (beta chain) derives from a study of T-cell reconstitution after alpha-beta-depleted transplantation in children. As it was prepared, the TCRbeta library received unique molecular identifiers. TCRdb re-called the PCR reads through MiXCR, storing one row per CDR3 protein. This sample has some 200,000 distinct CDR3 sequences, with under 9.5% found just once. This clonotype was seen a few times. This specimen was PBMCs from the stem cell graft donor, taken from the stem cell graft. The sequence came from a human donor who donated a stem cell graft to a child with acute lymphoblastic leukemia.

CDR3 coding DNA: TGTGCCAGCAGCTTAGAACCGGTTCACGAGCAGTACTTC. Translation gives CASSLEPVHEQYF. The V gene is TRBV11-2, the J gene TRBJ2-7; D is unresolved. The CDR3 length is 13 residues. The germline V gene has CDR1 SGHAT and CDR2 FQNNGV. Trimming shortened V by 0 bases and J by 5 bases, and 8 bases separated the two germline ends. The complete variable domain, with remaining parts taken from reference TRBV11-2 and TRBJ2-7, reads EAGVAQSPRYKIIEKRQSVAFWCNPISGHATLYWYQQILGQGPKLLIQFQNNGVVDDSQLPKDRFSAERLKGVDSTLKIQPAKLEDSAVYLCASSLEPVHEQYFGPGTRLTVT.